This T cell receptor beta chain was sequenced in a study of T-cell reconstitution after alpha-beta-depleted transplantation in children (TCRdb year 2016). Context from the whole study: The study quantitatively tracked T-cell immune reconstitution after TCRalphabeta/CD19-depleted allogeneic hematopoietic cell transplantation in children using TCR repertoire profiling.

The CDR3 runs 15 amino acids, cysteine and phenylalanine included. Only the CDR3 DNA stays, 45 bases, in frame from base 1. The germline V gene encodes CDR1 SGHVS and CDR2 FNYEAQ. V loses 4 bases, J loses 0 bases, and the germline ends lie 12 bases apart. What this sample's treatment or condition label stands for: allogeneic hematopoietic cell transplantation with graft depleted of TCRalphabeta T cells and CD19 B cells. Transplant recipients were children who received TCRalphabeta/CD19-depleted allogeneic hematopoietic cell grafts. General findings and caveats noted by the study authors: In some patients, the high TCRbeta diversity seen at day 60 was put down to recipient T cells and intrathymic progenitors that had survived conditioning. Apparently early alphabetaT-cell count recovery about two months after transplant reportedly relied on only several hundred rapidly expanded clones derived from non-depleted graft cells. The frequencies of hyperexpanded clones fell over the following months, and after one year, T-cell counts and TCRbeta diversity were mostly attributed to newly produced T cells.

As to this clonotype: It has no known antigen specificity. Base qualities were left out, and no much larger clone turns up one base away.

Receptor libraries were prepared by PCR. TCRdb names Illumina HiSeq 2500 as the instrument used. TCR library preparation used molecular barcoding, with unique molecular identifiers applied to normalize quantification of the TCRbeta repertoire. TCRdb trimmed public reads at Q25 via fastp, called clones via MiXCR and kept in-frame beta chains. Rows merge per CDR3 protein into single entries with the most common DNA and genes. Here the sample has 700,000 to 950,000 distinct CDR3 sequences; around 17% occur a single time. Roughly 5% of the sample is taken by the ten largest. This receptor was identified in a male patient younger than 18 who had a stem cell transplant for acute lymphoblastic leukemia, so the T cells may come from the graft donor. The source was PBMCs, mostly from graft donor cells, collected 360 days after TCRalphabeta/CD19-depleted stem cell transplant. Recombination linked TRBV7-6 to TRBJ1-1; TRBD1 is possibly the D segment (5 matching bases). The DNA sequence is TGTGCCAGCAGCTCGGGACTCGGGCTGAACACTGAAGCTTTCTTT. Its coded protein is CASSSGLGLNTEAFF.